Following are 29 T cell receptor beta chains from one sample sequenced in a study of blood T cell repertoires in COVID-19. Sequencing used immunoSEQ multiplex PCR; TCRdb keeps in-frame clones, though not all of them. The data hold more than 110,000 clones, with about four fifths observed a single time. The specimen was peripheral blood. These receptors all stem from a man older than 75 with acute or convalescent COVID-19.

The chain employs TRBV7-8 and TRBJ2-1, with D possibly TRBD2 on 6 matching bases. This CDR3 spans 12 amino acids. V was cut by 5 bases and J by 16 bases, with 18 bases left in between. The germline CDR1 and CDR2 sequences are SGHVS and FQNEAQ. This CDR3 reads CASSPPGGSYFF. CDR3 sequence (DNA): TGTGCCAGCAGCCCACCTGGAGGGAGCTATTTCTTC. Combining the CDR3 with reference TRBV7-8 and TRBJ2-1 gives the whole variable domain GAGVSQSPRYKVAKRGQDVALRCDPISGHVSLFWYQQALGQGPEFLTYFQNEAQLDKSGLPSDRFFAERPEGSVSTLKIQRTQQEDSAVYLCASSPPGGSYFFGPGTRLTVL.

The chain is built from TRBV19 and TRBJ2-1, with a possible D match to TRBD2 (5 bases). Germline CDR1 LNHDA, CDR2 SQIVND (reference sequence). This CDR3 comprises 14 residues. V shed 7 bases and J shed 5 bases, with 15 bases lying between them. CDR3 coding DNA: TGTGCCAGTATGCGGGTTCGGACTGACAATGAGCAGTTCTTC. It is translated as CASMRVRTDNEQFF.

V usage is TRBV29-1 and J usage is TRBJ2-1; 7 bases fit TRBD2. With 6 bases clipped from V and 5 bases from J, the junction kept 13 bases outside the gene matches. In germline, CDR1 is SQVTM, CDR2 ANQGSEA. This CDR3 region has 15 residues. The CDR3 nucleotides are TGCAGCGTGACCACTTCTGGCGGGGGTGACAATGAGCAGTTCTTC. Its protein product is CSVTTSGGGDNEQFF.

V usage is TRBV10-3 and J usage is TRBJ2-1, with D maybe TRBD1 (6 bases). Trimming pared 3 bases from V and 4 bases from J, leaving 13 bases between. This CDR3 is 15 amino acids long. Germline V gene lookup returns CDR1 ENHRY and CDR2 SYGVKD. In DNA form, the CDR3 reads TGTGCCATCAGTGAAGGAGGACAGAGATACAATGAGCAGTTCTTC. Protein sequence: CAISEGGQRYNEQFF.

The chain uses TRBV10-3 and TRBJ2-3, with D unresolved. This CDR3 region has 11 residues. V was pared by 3 bases and J by 4 bases, with 2 bases between. Germline V lookup: CDR1 ENHRY, CDR2 SYGVKD. As DNA, the CDR3 is TGTGCCATCAGTGACTCAGATACGCAGTATTTT. Translating it yields CAISDSDTQYF.

This sequence joins TRBV5-6 and TRBJ1-3; no definite D call. Between the trimmed V and J ends, which lost 4 bases and 0 bases, there was a span of 11 bases. Germline CDR1 reads SGHDT; CDR2 reads YYEEEE. CDR3 length: 15 residues. CDR3 bases: TGTGCCAGCAGCCGGACTGCCGTCTCTGGAAACACCATATATTTT. Translating it yields CASSRTAVSGNTIYF.

The V and J genes are TRBV7-6 and TRBJ2-7; D call uncertain. Trimming removed 4 bases from V and 3 bases from J, with 7 bases in between. Per germline, CDR1 SGHVS and CDR2 FNYEAQ. The CDR3 covers 12 residues. The CDR3 nucleotides are TGTGCCAGCAGCTCACCGGGCTACGAGCAGTACTTC. Amino acids: CASSSPGYEQYF. The whole variable domain, remainder taken from reference TRBV7-6 and TRBJ2-7, is GAGVSQSPRYKVTKRGQDVALRCDPISGHVSLYWYRQALGQGPEFLTYFNYEAQQDKSGLPNDRFSAERPEGSISTLTIQRTEQRDSAMYRCASSSPGYEQYFGPGTRLTVT.

The V and J genes are TRBV7-6 and TRBJ2-1; 8 bases map to TRBD2. V was pared by 3 bases and J by 13 bases, with 5 bases of the junction left unmatched. Germline values: CDR1 SGHVS, CDR2 FNYEAQ. This CDR3 is 12 amino acids long. The CDR3 bases are TGTGCCAGCAGCTTGGGCGGGGGGCAACAGTTCTTC. Its protein product is CASSLGGGQQFF.

A note on this clone: Compared with germline, one end of the junction differs, possibly owing to a read error. The chain links TRBV7-2 to TRBJ2-1; a possible D gene is TRBD1 (6 bases). The CDR3 runs to 16 residues. CDR1 and CDR2 (germline): SGHTA, FQGNSA. The CDR3 loop is CASTLVGTQPTNEQFF. DNA for the CDR3: TGTGCCAGCACCTTAGTGGGGACACAGCCTACCAATGAGCAGTTCTTC.

This chain links TRBV30 with TRBJ2-1, with a weak D call TRBD2 (5 bases). The CDR3 loop spans 11 amino acids. The germline V and J ends were trimmed by 8 bases and 4 bases, with 9 bases remaining between them. Germline V gene lookup returns CDR1 GTSNPN and CDR2 SVGIG (reference sequence). This CDR3 reads CAARGYNEQFF. The DNA for the CDR3 is TGTGCCGCCCGGGGATACAATGAGCAGTTCTTC.

The J gene is TRBJ1-5, the V gene TRBV6-5, with a weak D call TRBD1 (6 bases). The CDR3 has 14 amino acids. V lost 8 bases and J lost 2, with 13 bases in between. CDR1 and CDR2 (germline): MNHEY, SVGAGI. CDR3 DNA: TGTGCCAGCTCCTACAGGGCTGGCAATCAGCCCCAGCATTTT. Its protein product is CASSYRAGNQPQHF.

The chain employs TRBV5-5 and TRBJ2-3; D is perhaps TRBD2 (6 bases). Germline V CDR1 and CDR2: SGHKS, YYEKEE (reference sequence). CDR3 length: 17 residues. Trimming pared 4 bases from V and 4 bases from J, leaving 22 bases between. CDR3 nucleotides: TGTGCCAGCAGCCAGTCCCCCCCTCGGGGGATGGCAGATACGCAGTATTTT. Protein: CASSQSPPRGMADTQYF.

The gene calls are TRBV10-3 and TRBJ2-3; 15 bases match TRBD2. After removal of 5 bases from V and 2 bases from J, the junction contained 5 bases not matched to a gene. CDR3 length equals 17 residues. CDR1 and CDR2 (germline): ENHRY, SYGVKD. CDR3 nucleotide sequence: TGTGCCATCAGTACCGGGACTAGCGGGGGGCCCACAGATACGCAGTATTTT. Amino acid sequence: CAISTGTSGGPTDTQYF.

The chain uses TRBV12-5 and TRBJ2-7, with TRBD2 identical over 10 bases. In germline, CDR1 is LGHNT, CDR2 FRNRAP. The CDR3 spans 16 residues. V gave up 4 bases and J gave up 4 bases; unmatched junction bases: 10. CDR3 sequence reads: CASGSALGLACYEQYF. In nucleotides, the CDR3 is TGTGCTAGTGGTTCCGCGTTGGGACTAGCGTGTTACGAGCAGTACTTC.

The chain combines TRBV21-1 with TRBJ2-2; TRBD1, the D gene given by the table, was not confirmed from the DNA. TRBV21-1 is a recognized pseudogene. There are 17 residues in the CDR3. This CDR3 reads CASSPPTGQGLTGELFF. CDR3 in DNA: TGTGCCAGCAGCCCTCCCACGGGACAGGGACTCACCGGGGAGCTGTTTTTT.

This clone was detected only a few times. The CDR3 DNA sequence: TGTGCCAGCAGTGAGACTAGCGGGGGCACAGATACGCAGTATTTT. Translation: CASSETSGGTDTQYF. The chain recombines TRBV6-4 with TRBJ2-3, with TRBD2 matching 11 bases. The germline V gene has CDR1 MRHNA and CDR2 SNTAGT. The CDR3 loop spans 15 amino acids. J was trimmed by 1 base and V by 3 bases; bases with no gene match: 0.

The rearrangement links TRBV5-4 to TRBJ2-7, with 9 bases aligning to TRBD1. The V and J ends lost 4 bases and 3 bases, in that order; junction bases with no gene match: 5. CDR3 size: 14 residues. Germline-derived CDR1 and CDR2 are SGHNT and YYREEE (reference sequence). CDR3 nucleotides: TGTGCCAGCAGCCAAGGACAGGGGAACTACGAGCAGTACTTC. Protein product: CASSQGQGNYEQYF.

The chain couples TRBV5-1 to TRBJ2-4; 7 positions match TRBD1. V gave up 0 bases and J gave up 8 bases; unmatched junction bases: 2. The germline V gene has CDR1 SGHRS and CDR2 YFSETQ. The CDR3 spans 13 residues. The CDR3 bases are TGCGCCAGCAGCTTGGGGGGGACAGACATTCAGTACTTC. Protein product: CASSLGGTDIQYF.

The rearrangement joins TRBV2 to TRBJ2-2; 9 bases are shared with TRBD2. This CDR3 is 15 amino acids long. V dropped 5 bases and J dropped 6; count of bases not matched to a gene: 7. Germline CDR1 and CDR2: SNHLY and FYNNEI. CDR3: CASSSRRTSAGELFF. CDR3 DNA: TGTGCCAGCAGTTCCCGCCGGACTAGCGCCGGGGAGCTGTTTTTT.

The J gene is TRBJ2-7, the V gene TRBV18, with D possibly TRBD1 on 6 matching bases. CDR1 and CDR2 from the germline V gene are KGHSH and LQKENI. The length of the CDR3 is 12 residues. Deletions cut 3 bases from V and 4 bases from J, with 7 bases between. The CDR3 sequence: CASSPGTYEQYF. CDR3 DNA: TGTGCCAGCTCACCCGGGACATACGAGCAGTACTTC.

CDR3 amino acids: CASSRQTSSYNSPLHF. DNA for the CDR3: TGTGCCAGCAGTCGACAGACGAGCTCCTATAATTCACCCCTCCACTTT. This chain uses TRBV6-2 or TRBV6-3 with TRBJ1-6; a possible D gene is TRBD1 (5 bases). The CDR3 is made up of 16 amino acids. V lost 5 bases to trimming and J lost 0 bases, with 11 bases between them. Germline V gene sequence: CDR1 MNHEY, CDR2 SVGEGT.

The chain is built from TRBV19 and TRBJ1-2, with no clear D. Per germline, CDR1 LNHDA and CDR2 SQIVND (reference sequence). CDR3 size: 14 residues. V was shortened by 4 bases and J by 8 bases, with 17 bases between the two germline ends. The CDR3 sequence: CASSTLQIGFGYTF. As DNA, the CDR3 is TGTGCCAGTAGTACCCTACAGATCGGATTCGGCTACACCTTC. Supplemented by reference TRBV19 and TRBJ1-2, the full variable domain reads DGGITQSPKYLFRKEGQNVTLSCEQNLNHDAMYWYRQDPGQGLRLIYYSQIVNDFQKGDIAEGYSVSREKKESFPLTVTSAQKNPTAFYLCASSTLQIGFGYTFGSGTRLTVV.

This chain links TRBV7-2 with TRBJ2-7; a possible D gene is TRBD2 (5 bases). CDR1 and CDR2 (germline): SGHTA, FQGNSA. There are 15 residues in the CDR3. Trimming removed 1 base from V and 2 bases from J, with 12 bases in between. CDR3 in amino acids: CASSLGRGSTYEQYF. CDR3 DNA sequence: TGTGCCAGCAGCTTAGGCCGGGGATCCACCTACGAGCAGTACTTC.

This sequence joins TRBV24-1 and TRBJ1-4, with no clear D. V lost 9 bases and J lost 5, with 15 bases in between. Germline values: CDR1 KGHDR, CDR2 SFDVKD. This CDR3 has 14 amino acids. CDR3 sequence: CATARTRRNEKLFF. As DNA, the CDR3 is TGTGCCACCGCACGAACGCGGCGAAATGAAAAACTGTTTTTT.

The CDR3 spells CASSLGTGLSNQPQHF. As DNA, the CDR3 is TGTGCCAGCAGCCTCGGGACAGGGCTGAGCAATCAGCCCCAGCATTTT. The chain carries TRBV7-2 and TRBJ1-5; 9 positions match TRBD1. This CDR3 is built from 16 residues. V dropped 5 bases and J dropped 1; count of bases not matched to a gene: 6. Germline CDR1 reads SGHTA; CDR2 reads FQGNSA. The full variable domain, rest sourced from reference TRBV7-2 and TRBJ1-5, is GAGVSQSPSNKVTEKGKDVELRCDPISGHTALYWYRQSLGQGLEFLIYFQGNSAPDKSGLPSDRFSAERTGGSVSTLTIQRTQQEDSAVYLCASSLGTGLSNQPQHFGDGTRLSIL.

The chain couples TRBV19 to TRBJ2-7, with 9 positions matching TRBD1. The length of the CDR3 is 14 residues. After removal of 8 bases from V and 4 bases from J, the junction contained 9 bases not matched to a gene. Per the germline V gene, CDR1 is LNHDA and CDR2 is SQIVND (reference sequence). The CDR3 DNA follows: TGTGCCAGTCAGCCCACAGGGGGCATTTACGAGCAGTACTTC. Translation gives CASQPTGGIYEQYF.

The chain links TRBV19 to TRBJ2-7; 10 nucleotides agree with TRBD1. The CDR3 covers 15 residues. Per the germline V gene, CDR1 is LNHDA and CDR2 is SQIVND (reference sequence). The ends lost 4 bases at V and 4 bases at J; junction bases unmatched: 7. This CDR3 reads CASSTGQGRNYEQYF. CDR3 DNA sequence: TGTGCCAGTAGTACGGGACAGGGGAGAAATTACGAGCAGTACTTC.

The rearrangement uses TRBV11-2 and TRBJ2-6; 12 nucleotides match TRBD2. V was clipped by 2 bases and J by 1 base; unmatched bases: 0. Germline lookup yields CDR1 SGHAT and CDR2 FQNNGV. The CDR3 is 17 residues long. Written as DNA, the CDR3 is TGTGCCAGCAGCTTAACTAGCGGGGGGTCTGGGGCCAACGTCCTGACTTTC. Amino acid sequence: CASSLTSGGSGANVLTF.

V and J are TRBV27 and TRBJ2-1; 8 bases line up with TRBD1. V lost 9 bases to trimming and J lost 7 bases; unmatched junction nucleotides: 11. In germline, CDR1 is MNHEY, CDR2 SMNVEV (reference sequence). The CDR3 consists of 14 residues. The CDR3 bases are TGTGCCAGTAAACTACGACAGGGGTGGAATGAGCAGTTCTTC. The encoded protein is CASKLRQGWNEQFF.